One T cell receptor beta chain is described in this entry. This clone was seen a handful of times. Which antigen it targets is not known. No clone much larger than this one lies a single base away; base qualities are absent. The entire isolated RNA was reverse transcribed using the High Capacity cDNA Reverse Transcription Kit, and thus expressed TCRB transcripts were sequenced. Deep immunoSEQ sequencing was performed on naive, central memory and regulatory T cell samples, with an average of roughly 3.3 million total reads per sample. Sorted cells were lysed in RLT buffer and RNA was extracted with DNase-treated RNeasy Micro or Mini kits, depending on cell number. To prevent cross-contamination, each cell subset was processed individually, whereas patient and healthy donor samples were processed jointly. The immunoSEQ multiplex PCR was used to amplify TCRB sequences from cDNA, generating 87-bp fragments that spanned the CDR3 region. Sequencing of the amplicons was done on the Illumina HiSeq platform. Per the authors' processing: Synthetic template baselines were used to correct PCR bias computationally, reads within Hamming distance 2 were collapsed together, and singletons that could not be merged were discarded. Reads were aligned against IMGT to assign V, D and J genes, CDR3 length and insertions or deletions at six rearrangement sites. Clonotype counts were normalized to sorted cell number within each subset before computing true diversity and Gini coefficients with the tcR R package. Repertoire sharing was quantified using the overlap coefficient calculated on TCRB nucleotide sequences. Not all clones reach the TCRdb copy of this immuneACCESS table, which keeps in-frame sequences only. Checked studies attribute under half of the gap to unresolved V genes and leave the rest unexplained. V and J calls and clone size are copied from that table; D and trimming were computed from the DNA. This sample gives 300,000 to 400,000 clones in total; 8.5% to 10% of them show up just once. The top ten clonotypes cover over 0.45% of the sample.

These data come from a study of beta chain features in type 1 diabetes (dated by TCRdb to between 2018 and 2020). For the study in its entirety: Mean age, gender distribution, total cell number and subset yield did not differ between patients and healthy donors. Whereas all 30 or so donors provided naive and central memory subsets, regulatory and stem cell-like memory subsets were isolated from just 8 patients and about 8 healthy donors. In the study, TCRB repertoires of sorted circulating CD4+ T cell subsets from recently diagnosed type 1 diabetes patients were compared with those of matched healthy donors. A total of roughly 100 million sorted cells were examined across all samples, and a strong correlation was observed between cell number per subset and RNA yield. Broader findings and caveats from the paper: PCR might favor shorter templates, but patient and control samples were amplified and corrected together, so any skew would affect both groups equally. Type 1 diabetes patients showed a moderate but significant shortening of TCRB CDR3 length in all four CD4+ subsets. Because cDNA rather than genomic DNA was sequenced, highly expressing activated cells could have been over-represented, although no difference in activation and CD3 levels was found between groups. Because the HLA sub-analyses included only small numbers of individuals, any influence of HLA type on TCRB rearrangement was left unresolved. Naive, central memory and regulatory TCRB repertoires appeared to be more alike among patients than among healthy donors. Fewer insertions and more nucleotide deletions at VDJ recombination sites were observed in patients with type 1 diabetes, implying thymic rearrangement abnormalities.

The trim is 3 bases for V and 5 bases for J, with a gap of 4 bases between the germline ends. The germline V gene encodes CDR1 KGHSH and CDR2 LQKENI. From the cysteine up to the phenylalanine, the CDR3 has a length of 12 residues. Only the CDR3 DNA stays, 36 bases, in frame from base 1. Each donor gave one peripheral blood draw, averaging approximately 0.12 L, which was collected into heparinised tubes. A BD FACSAria II and a panel including CD45RO, CCR7, CD25, CD127, CD95 and CD27 were used to sort naive, central memory, regulatory and stem cell-like memory CD4+ T cells. Purity was above 98% for every sorted population. PBMCs were separated immediately by Lymphoprep density gradient centrifugation and were stained directly, without being cultured. To minimize batch effects, samples were stained and sorted in pairs, one healthy donor with one patient per experiment.

The chain is encoded by TRBV18 joined to TRBJ2-2, with the D gene too uncertain to name. Sequencing was performed on central memory CD4+ T cells from blood. The receptor was isolated from a man aged 25 to 40 with type 1 diabetes. The DNA sequence follows: TGTGCCAGCTCACCGGAAACCGGGGAGCTGTTTTTT. This yields the protein CASSPETGELFF.